The 30 T cell receptor beta chains in this list originate from one sample, sequenced in a study of identical twins. Each CDR3 protein gets one entry after TCRdb re-called the 5' RACE reads with MiXCR. The sample carries fewer than 500,000 distinct CDR3 sequences, approximately 24% recorded once. The data were also submitted as part of a second study, on T cells expressing NK-cell markers.

The sequencing sample was made of CD4+ T cells sorted from blood. Receptors were obtained from a woman aged 18-29 years in good health.

The V call is TRBV18, the J call TRBJ2-6; TRBD2 is a possible D gene (6 bases). Germline V CDR1 and CDR2: KGHSH, LQKENI. The V and J ends lost 3 bases and 2 bases respectively, with 17 bases between them. CDR3 size: 18 residues. CDR3 region: CASSPLIHSGPGANVLTF. CDR3 nucleotide sequence: TGTGCCAGCTCACCGTTGATCCATAGCGGACCTGGGGCCAACGTCCTGACTTTC.

The J gene is TRBJ2-5, the V gene TRBV5-1; perhaps TRBD1 as D (6 bases). The length of the CDR3 is 17 residues. Deletions cut 0 bases from V and 3 bases from J, with 18 bases between. Looked up from germline, CDR1 is SGHRS and CDR2 is YFSETQ. The CDR3 spells CASSLGATGNGEETQYF. CDR3 in DNA: TGCGCCAGCAGCTTGGGGGCCACAGGGAACGGGGAAGAGACCCAGTACTTC. The full variable domain, rest sourced from reference TRBV5-1 and TRBJ2-5, is KAGVTQTPRYLIKTRGQQVTLSCSPISGHRSVSWYQQTPGQGLQFLFEYFSETQRNKGNFPGRFSGRQFSNSRSEMNVSTLELGDSALYLCASSLGATGNGEETQYFGPGTRLLVL.

This clonotype appeared a few times. The chain has TRBV4-2 and TRBJ2-1; D unclear. The CDR3 totals 14 residues. V lost 2 bases, J lost 5 bases, and 10 bases lay in between. The V gene's germline CDR1 is LGHNA and CDR2 YNFKEQ. The CDR3 DNA is TGTGCCAGCAGCCAACAACTCTCTGACAATGAGCAGTTCTTC. This translates into CASSQQLSDNEQFF.

The genes are TRBV7-2 and TRBJ2-7; 12 bases match TRBD2. V shed 8 bases and J 3 bases; nucleotides not matched to a gene: 8. CDR3 size: 15 residues. CDR1 and CDR2 (germline): SGHTA, FQGNSA. This chain's CDR3 is CASGSRTSGNYEQYF. CDR3 bases: TGTGCCAGCGGTTCCCGGACTAGCGGGAACTACGAGCAGTACTTC.

This clonotype was picked up a small number of times. The chain combines TRBV5-1 with TRBJ1-1; unclear D gene. The length of the CDR3 is 13 residues. Germline loops: CDR1 SGHRS, CDR2 YFSETQ. Trimming removed 0 bases at V and 11 bases at J, with 14 bases between. CDR3 residues: CASSLGGDKPAFF. In DNA form, the CDR3 reads TGCGCCAGCAGCTTGGGGGGAGACAAGCCGGCTTTCTTT.

This clonotype was found once. The chain recombines TRBV3-1 with TRBJ2-7; TRBD2 might be the D (5 bases). V lost 0 bases and J lost 6, with 15 bases in between. CDR1 is LGHDT and CDR2 is YNNKEL in the germline V gene (reference sequence). This CDR3 is 15 amino acids long. CDR3 region: CASSQESASRGEQYF. CDR3 in DNA: TGTGCCAGCAGCCAAGAATCGGCTAGCCGGGGCGAGCAGTACTTC.

Note on this clonotype: The junction and the germline gene differ at one end; a read error may be behind it. The chain combines TRBV7-7 with TRBJ2-1; the match to TRBD2 covers 9 bases. The CDR3 extends over 13 amino acids. Germline V gene lookup returns CDR1 SSHAT and CDR2 FNYEAQ (reference sequence). CDR3 coding DNA: TGTGCTAGCAGCTTAGCGGGGGCTGCTGAGCAGTTCTTC. Translating it yields CASSLAGAAEQFF.

The chain couples TRBV6-5 to TRBJ1-2; no definite D call. V dropped 7 bases and J dropped 6 bases, with 12 bases sitting between them. Germline lookup yields CDR1 MNHEY and CDR2 SVGAGI. CDR3 size: 12 residues. This chain's CDR3 is CASTYREDGYTF. The CDR3 nucleotides read TGTGCCAGCACCTACCGGGAGGATGGCTACACCTTC.

A few counts support this clonotype. This chain joins TRBV7-9 and TRBJ2-7; possible D gene TRBD2, 6 bases. Germline CDR1 and CDR2: SEHNR and FQNEAQ (reference sequence). This CDR3 comprises 16 residues. The ends were cut back, 8 bases at V and 2 bases at J, with 22 bases in the middle. This chain's CDR3 is CASDTGATSNPYEQYF. The CDR3 DNA follows: TGTGCCAGCGATACCGGGGCGACTAGTAATCCCTACGAGCAGTACTTC. Full variable domain (remainder filled in from reference TRBV7-9 and TRBJ2-7): DTGVSQNPRHKITKRGQNVTFRCDPISEHNRLYWYRQTLGQGPEFLTYFQNEAQLEKSRLLSDRFSAERPKGSFSTLEIQRTEQGDSAMYLCASDTGATSNPYEQYFGPGTRLTVT.

This clonotype was seen a few times. DNA of the CDR3: TGTGCCAGCAGTTTCACCCGACAACAGCATTTT. Amino acids: CASSFTRQQHF. V and J are TRBV12-3 or TRBV12-4 and TRBJ1-5, with D unresolved. The ends were cut back, 3 bases at V and 13 bases at J, with 10 bases in the middle. The CDR3 totals 11 residues.

This clonotype appeared a few times. V and J are TRBV20-1 and TRBJ2-1; TRBD2 aligns across 11 bases. The V gene end was trimmed by 5 bases and the J gene end by 4 bases; junction bases not matched to a gene: 7. Germline CDR1 is DFQATT and CDR2 is SNEGSKA (reference sequence). The CDR3 runs 15 residues. As DNA, the CDR3 is TGCAGTGCTCCCGACGGGACTAGCGGATACAATGAGCAGTTCTTC. Translation: CSAPDGTSGYNEQFF.

This clonotype was seen only once. CDR3 sequence reads: CASRGLAGGPETQYF. CDR3 DNA: TGTGCCAGCAGGGGACTAGCGGGAGGGCCAGAGACCCAGTACTTC. The chain uses TRBV6-1 and TRBJ2-5; 16 nucleotides line up with TRBD2. Per germline, CDR1 MNHNS and CDR2 SASEGT. The CDR3 covers 15 residues. V gave up 6 bases and J gave up 4 bases; unmatched junction bases: 2.

This chain connects TRBV11-3 to TRBJ2-7; D unclear. Germline assignment: CDR1 SGHNT and CDR2 YENEEA. The CDR3 spans 14 residues. Trimming removed 0 bases from V and 3 bases from J, with 9 bases in between. The CDR3 loop is CASSLDPHVYEQYF. As DNA, the CDR3 is TGTGCCAGCAGCTTAGACCCCCATGTCTACGAGCAGTACTTC.

This clonotype was picked up a small number of times. This sequence joins TRBV6-2 or TRBV6-3 and TRBJ2-1, with TRBD1 identical over 11 bases. The germline V gene encodes CDR1 MNHEY and CDR2 SVGEGT. The ends lost 4 bases at V and 7 bases at J; junction bases unmatched: 6. The CDR3 runs to 15 residues. The CDR3 loop is CASSSGQGEWNEQFF. The CDR3 DNA follows: TGTGCCAGCAGTTCGGGACAGGGGGAGTGGAATGAGCAGTTCTTC.

This chain joins TRBV3-1 and TRBJ2-1; 14 bases fit TRBD2. Trimming cost V 4 bases and J 2 bases; bases outside gene matches: 4. CDR1 LGHDT and CDR2 YNNKEL come from the germline V gene (reference sequence). The CDR3 runs to 17 residues. The chain's CDR3 is CASSRRLAGGTYNEQFF. The CDR3 nucleotides read TGTGCCAGCAGCCGGCGACTAGCGGGAGGGACCTACAATGAGCAGTTCTTC.

CDR3 region: CASSQDRLTSSYNEQFF. The CDR3 DNA follows: TGTGCCAGCAGCCAAGATCGTCTCACGAGCTCCTACAATGAGCAGTTCTTC. This chain uses TRBV3-1 with TRBJ2-1; D is undetermined. The CDR3 loop spans 17 amino acids. Trimming pared 0 bases from V and 0 bases from J, leaving 12 bases between. Germline values: CDR1 LGHDT, CDR2 YNNKEL (reference sequence).

This clonotype was observed many times. V and J are TRBV5-6 and TRBJ1-5; 8 bases fit TRBD1. The V segment lost 3 bases and the J segment 7 bases; nucleotides outside the gene matches: 12. Germline V gene data show CDR1 as SGHDT and CDR2 as YYEEEE. CDR3 length: 16 residues. The CDR3 reads CASSSFRTGKRQPQHF. The CDR3 DNA follows: TGTGCCAGCAGCTCGTTCAGGACAGGGAAAAGGCAGCCCCAGCATTTT.

The chain links TRBV27 to TRBJ2-1; D gene uncertain. The CDR3 consists of 10 residues. The ends were cut back, 8 bases at V and 9 bases at J, with 8 bases in the middle. The germline V gene encodes CDR1 MNHEY and CDR2 SMNVEV (reference sequence). In DNA, the CDR3 is TGTGCCAGCGGCAGGAGTGAGCAGTTCTTC. Encoded protein: CASGRSEQFF.

The chain links TRBV3-1 to TRBJ2-5; D unresolved. The CDR3 length is 16 residues. Germline assignment: CDR1 LGHDT and CDR2 YNNKEL (reference sequence). Between the trimmed V and J ends, which lost 0 bases and 4 bases, there was a span of 15 bases. The CDR3, as DNA: TGTGCCAGCAGCCAAGAGATAGGCCCGTCTAGAGAGACCCAGTACTTC. This encodes CASSQEIGPSRETQYF.

Here the CDR3 DNA reads TGTGCCAGCAGCGTATCGGCGGACCGGGTGGGGGTGTACGAGCAGTACTTC. This encodes CASSVSADRVGVYEQYF. This rearrangement joins TRBV9 to TRBJ2-7; either TRBD1 or TRBD2 may supply D (5 bases each). CDR1 is SGDLS, CDR2 YYNGEE, per germline. V lost 1 base to trimming and J lost 4 bases, with 21 bases between them. This CDR3 region has 17 residues.

The chain recombines TRBV3-1 with TRBJ2-7; 8 bases line up with TRBD2. The V and J ends lost 0 bases and 5 bases, in that order; junction bases with no gene match: 9. CDR1 LGHDT and CDR2 YNNKEL come from the germline V gene (reference sequence). The length of the CDR3 is 16 residues. The CDR3 loop is CASSQDRAGGGNEQYF. The CDR3 DNA reads TGTGCCAGCAGCCAAGATCGGGCGGGAGGAGGCAACGAGCAGTACTTC.

The V call is TRBV20-1, the J call TRBJ1-4; possible D gene TRBD1, 5 bases. CDR3 length equals 13 residues. Germline V CDR1 and CDR2: DFQATT, SNEGSKA (reference sequence). The V end was cut by 3 bases, the J end by 10 bases, with 15 bases between. CDR3 sequence: CSASPPAGGKLFF. CDR3 sequence (DNA): TGCAGTGCTAGCCCCCCGGCTGGGGGAAAACTGTTTTTT.

A few counts support this clonotype. The V call is TRBV7-9, the J call TRBJ2-5; 11 bases are a match to TRBD2. CDR1 is SEHNR and CDR2 is FQNEAQ in the germline V gene (reference sequence). With V trimmed by 6 bases and J by 1 base, 7 bases remained unmatched. The CDR3 consists of 16 residues. CDR3 region: CASRVGTSGTQETQYF. The CDR3 nucleotides read TGTGCCAGCAGGGTCGGGACTAGCGGCACCCAAGAGACCCAGTACTTC.

This clonotype was observed a handful of times. The chain combines TRBV20-1 with TRBJ1-1, with 9 bases identical to TRBD1. Germline values: CDR1 DFQATT, CDR2 SNEGSKA (reference sequence). Trimming at V came to 7 bases and at J to 1 base, leaving 10 bases not matched to a gene. This CDR3 is built from 15 residues. CDR3 region: CSVPDRGGGNTEAFF. The CDR3 DNA is TGCAGTGTTCCGGACAGGGGAGGCGGGAACACTGAAGCTTTCTTT.

The chain joins TRBV5-1 to TRBJ2-2; 10 bases fit TRBD2. The ends lost 9 bases at V and 4 bases at J; junction bases unmatched: 15. The germline V gene encodes CDR1 SGHRS and CDR2 YFSETQ. There are 17 residues in the CDR3. The CDR3 is CATSKSIAGGVTGELFF. CDR3 DNA: TGCGCCACCTCCAAATCAATAGCGGGAGGCGTCACCGGGGAGCTGTTTTTT.

The chain links TRBV20-1 to TRBJ2-1; no clear D. This CDR3 is built from 11 residues. CDR1 is DFQATT and CDR2 is SNEGSKA in the germline V gene (reference sequence). V lost 5 bases and J 10 bases, leaving 12 bases between the germline ends. CDR3: CSAQRMAEQFF. CDR3 bases: TGCAGTGCTCAACGGATGGCGGAGCAGTTCTTC.

In its sample, this clonotype was seen a few times. The chain uses TRBV20-1 and TRBJ1-6, with D possibly TRBD1 on 5 matching bases. V was pared by 2 bases and J by 9 bases, with 20 bases between. This CDR3 is built from 16 residues. CDR1 and CDR2 from the germline V gene are DFQATT and SNEGSKA (reference sequence). The CDR3 spells CSARKSAGKYGSPLHF. CDR3 sequence (DNA): TGCAGTGCTAGAAAGTCGGCAGGGAAATACGGTTCACCCCTCCACTTT.

This clonotype occurred a few times. CDR3 DNA: TGTGCCATCAGTGATCGGACTAGCGGGGGGCCAGATACGCAGTATTTT. It codes for CAISDRTSGGPDTQYF. The chain employs TRBV10-3 and TRBJ2-3, with 14 bases aligning to TRBD2. Losses at the gene ends were 3 bases for V and 4 bases for J; bases not matched to a gene: 3. The CDR3 totals 16 residues. Germline V gives CDR1 ENHRY, CDR2 SYGVKD.

The chain carries TRBV20-1 and TRBJ1-1; 8 positions agree with TRBD1. This CDR3 spans 15 amino acids. The J segment lost 0 bases and the V segment lost 1 base, leaving 4 bases of the junction unmatched. Germline CDR1 is DFQATT and CDR2 is SNEGSKA (reference sequence). The CDR3 DNA reads TGCAGTGCTAGAGTCCAGGGGGCGATGAACACTGAAGCTTTCTTT. It is translated as CSARVQGAMNTEAFF.

V gene TRBV5-1 combines with J gene TRBJ2-3, with unresolved D. Trimming stripped 0 bases from V and 2 bases from J, with 10 bases between. CDR3 length: 15 residues. Germline V lookup: CDR1 SGHRS, CDR2 YFSETQ. The CDR3 DNA reads as TGCGCCAGCAGCTTGGAGCCGAGCACCACAGATACGCAGTATTTT. Translation: CASSLEPSTTDTQYF.